Following are 25 T cell receptor beta chains from one sample sequenced in a study of OX40 agonist ivuxolimab in advanced cancers. Here immunoSEQ multiplex PCR was the method, and the copy in TCRdb shows in-frame clones only, minus some. Of 20,000 to 25,000 clones in the sample, approximately 90% were seen once. The sequencing here drew on CD4+ or CD8+ T cells sorted from blood, taken in a trial of the OX40 agonist ivuxolimab. All receptors derive from an adult with an advanced solid tumor such as melanoma, head and neck, liver or kidney cancer.

This sequence joins TRBV10-3 and TRBJ2-7; D possibly uses TRBD1 or TRBD2 (5 bases each). Germline lookup yields CDR1 ENHRY and CDR2 SYGVKD. The CDR3 contains 12 residues. V lost 11 bases and J lost 2, with 13 bases in between. The CDR3 nucleotides read TGTGCCGCATGGGACGGTGCCTACGAGCAGTACTTC. This translates into CAAWDGAYEQYF.

The V and J genes are TRBV9 and TRBJ2-5; 15 bases line up with TRBD2. CDR1 SGDLS and CDR2 YYNGEE come from the germline V gene. The V and J ends lost 2 bases and 5 bases, in that order; junction bases with no gene match: 4. This CDR3 has 16 residues. The CDR3 loop is CASSVGTSGGPETQYF. CDR3 nucleotide sequence: TGTGCCAGCAGCGTTGGGACTAGCGGGGGGCCTGAGACCCAGTACTTC.

V usage is TRBV7-8 and J usage is TRBJ2-7; tentative D call: TRBD1 (6 bases). V dropped 3 bases and J dropped 4 bases, with 7 bases sitting between them. The CDR3 consists of 12 residues. The germline CDR1 and CDR2 sequences are SGHVS and FQNEAQ. In nucleotides, the CDR3 is TGTGCCAGCAGCTTCCAGGGGTACGAGCAGTACTTC. The encoded protein is CASSFQGYEQYF.

This clone was counted only a few times. The chain recombines TRBV2 with TRBJ2-2; D might be TRBD1 (7 bases). There are 13 residues in the CDR3. In germline, CDR1 is SNHLY, CDR2 FYNNEI. Trimming removed 4 bases at V and 6 bases at J, with 9 bases between. Here the CDR3 DNA reads TGTGCCAGCAGTGCAGGGGGGTCCGGGGAGCTGTTTTTT. Encoded protein: CASSAGGSGELFF.

The chain employs TRBV10-3 and TRBJ2-2; 8 positions agree with TRBD1. CDR3 length: 15 amino acids. CDR1 and CDR2 (germline): ENHRY, SYGVKD. V dropped 6 bases and J dropped 8; count of bases not matched to a gene: 11. The CDR3 nucleotides are TGTGCCATCAGCCGGGACAGGTATAACCAGGGGGAGCTGTTTTTT. This sequence encodes CAISRDRYNQGELFF.

The CDR3 coding sequence is TGTGCCAGCAGGTCACCCCGGGGACAGCTTCTCACAGATACGCAGTATTTT. It yields the protein CASRSPRGQLLTDTQYF. The chain uses TRBV11-2 and TRBJ2-3; the match to TRBD1 covers 7 bases. V was pared by 6 bases and J by 2 bases, with 14 bases of the junction left unmatched. The CDR3 contains 17 residues. Germline CDR1 and CDR2: SGHAT and FQNNGV.

The chain uses TRBV10-3 and TRBJ2-1; no clear D gene. Trimming left V 11 bases short and J 0 bases short, with 8 bases between. The length of the CDR3 is 12 residues. Germline CDR1 is ENHRY and CDR2 is SYGVKD. The CDR3 reads CAARSSYNEQFF. In nucleotides, the CDR3 is TGTGCCGCTCGGAGCTCCTACAATGAGCAGTTCTTC.

V and J are TRBV19 and TRBJ1-5, with a weak D call TRBD1 (6 bases). The CDR3 is made up of 14 amino acids. Between the trimmed V and J ends, which lost 7 bases and 3 bases, there was a span of 13 bases. CDR1 and CDR2 (germline): LNHDA, SQIVND (reference sequence). In DNA, the CDR3 is TGTGCCAGTAATATTGAGGGACACAATCAGCCCCAGCATTTT. This sequence encodes CASNIEGHNQPQHF.

This chain joins TRBV20-1 and TRBJ1-1; no clear D. V was cut by 1 base and J by 6 bases, with 6 bases left in between. There are 11 residues in the CDR3. Germline CDR1 is DFQATT and CDR2 is SNEGSKA (reference sequence). CDR3 bases: TGCAGTGCTAGAGTTGTCCCTGAAGCTTTCTTT. Residues: CSARVVPEAFF.

The gene calls are TRBV4-2 and TRBJ1-6; D might be TRBD1 (5 bases). V shed 0 bases and J shed 5 bases, with 11 bases lying between them. The CDR3 extends over 16 amino acids. CDR1 and CDR2 from the germline V gene are LGHNA and YNFKEQ. CDR3 region: CASSQEWDPNNSPLHF. CDR3 sequence (DNA): TGTGCCAGCAGCCAAGAATGGGACCCCAATAATTCACCCCTCCACTTT.

This chain joins TRBV15 and TRBJ1-2, with a weak D call TRBD1 (5 bases). CDR1 and CDR2 (germline): LNHNV, YYDKDF (reference sequence). The length of the CDR3 is 15 residues. V lost 0 bases and J 4 bases, leaving 12 bases between the germline ends. Written as DNA, the CDR3 is TGTGCCACCAGCAGAGATCGAGGGGAGGCCTATGGCTACACCTTC. Encoded protein: CATSRDRGEAYGYTF. Based on the CDR3 plus reference TRBV15 and TRBJ1-2, the full variable domain is DAMVIQNPRYQVTQFGKPVTLSCSQTLNHNVMYWYQQKSSQAPKLLFHYYDKDFNNEADTPDNFQSRRPNTSFCFLDIRSPGLGDTAMYLCATSRDRGEAYGYTFGSGTRLTVV.

This chain connects TRBV10-2 to TRBJ2-3, with a tentative D call TRBD2 (6 bases). Germline assignment: CDR1 WSHSY and CDR2 SAAADI. V was clipped by 6 bases and J by 2 bases, with 15 bases between them. The CDR3 is made up of 15 amino acids. Here the CDR3 reads CASRRGGFITDTQYF. In nucleotides, the CDR3 is TGCGCCAGCAGACGAGGAGGGTTTATCACAGATACGCAGTATTTT.

The CDR3 bases are TGCGCCAGCAGCCCTGTAGGGAACAAAGGTGAAAAACTGTTTTTT. Amino acids: CASSPVGNKGEKLFF. The chain couples TRBV5-1 to TRBJ1-4; unclear D gene. Deletions cut 4 bases from V and 7 bases from J, with 17 bases between. This CDR3 spans 15 amino acids. The V gene's germline CDR1 is SGHRS and CDR2 YFSETQ. The full variable domain, rest sourced from reference TRBV5-1 and TRBJ1-4, is KAGVTQTPRYLIKTRGQQVTLSCSPISGHRSVSWYQQTPGQGLQFLFEYFSETQRNKGNFPGRFSGRQFSNSRSEMNVSTLELGDSALYLCASSPVGNKGEKLFFGSGTQLSVL.

J is TRBJ2-7 and V is TRBV5-1; D remains unclear. V was shortened by 0 bases and J by 0 bases, with 10 bases between the two germline ends. There are 15 residues in the CDR3. Germline assignment: CDR1 SGHRS and CDR2 YFSETQ. The CDR3 bases are TGCGCCAGCAGCTTGGATGTGGGAAGCTCCTACGAGCAGTACTTC. As protein: CASSLDVGSSYEQYF.

The CDR3 DNA sequence: TGTGCCAGCAGCTTCCCAGGGAATTACGAGCAGTACTTC. Its translation: CASSFPGNYEQYF. V gene TRBV13 combines with J gene TRBJ2-7; a weak D match, TRBD1 (5 bases). Germline V CDR1 and CDR2: PRHDT, FYEKMQ (reference sequence). Trimming removed 3 bases from V and 4 bases from J, with 10 bases in between. This CDR3 has 13 residues.

The chain employs TRBV12-2 and TRBJ2-1; the table calls TRBD2, which could not be checked here. TRBV12-2 is listed as a pseudogene. CDR3 length: 18 amino acids. The CDR3 DNA reads TGTGCAAGTCGCTTGAAACCCAGGGAGGGGAGTTGCGGCAATGAGCAGTTCTTC. It is translated as CASRLKPREGSCGNEQFF.

The chain employs TRBV6-4 and TRBJ2-1; D perhaps matches TRBD2 (7 bases). This CDR3 has 14 amino acids. V lost 10 bases and J 5 bases, leaving 18 bases between the germline ends. Germline CDR1 and CDR2: MRHNA and SNTAGT. CDR3 DNA: TGTGCCACCCCCTCTGGGGGGGCCCACAATGAGCAGTTCTTC. Translating it yields CATPSGGAHNEQFF.

V is TRBV11-2 and J is TRBJ2-1; TRBD2 aligns across 7 bases. The CDR3 totals 17 residues. Germline CDR1 SGHAT, CDR2 FQNNGV. V lost 4 bases, J lost 4 bases, and 13 bases stayed unmatched. The CDR3 bases are TGTGCCAGCAGCTCATTTTGGGGGACTACACATTACAATGAGCAGTTCTTC. Amino acids: CASSSFWGTTHYNEQFF.

This clone came up once. The V gene is TRBV7-9, the J gene TRBJ1-6; D is undetermined. The length of the CDR3 is 14 residues. Trimming pared 5 bases from V and 8 bases from J, leaving 13 bases between. Germline CDR1 and CDR2: SEHNR and FQNEAQ (reference sequence). Written as DNA, the CDR3 is TGTGCCAGCAGCCCGGCGCCGCCATATTCACCCCTCCACTTT. Residues: CASSPAPPYSPLHF.

This clone was picked up a small number of times. The gene calls are TRBV5-1 and TRBJ1-6; TRBD1 might be the D (6 bases). This CDR3 has 12 residues. Per germline, CDR1 SGHRS and CDR2 YFSETQ. Trimming left V 4 bases short and J 10 bases short, with 9 bases between. The CDR3 DNA reads TGCGCCAGCAGCCCGACAGGATCACCCCTCCACTTT. Protein sequence: CASSPTGSPLHF. Based on the CDR3 plus reference TRBV5-1 and TRBJ1-6, the full variable domain is KAGVTQTPRYLIKTRGQQVTLSCSPISGHRSVSWYQQTPGQGLQFLFEYFSETQRNKGNFPGRFSGRQFSNSRSEMNVSTLELGDSALYLCASSPTGSPLHFGNGTRLTVT.

Details on this clone: The germline gene is not matched at one end of the junction; a read error may be the cause. The rearrangement links TRBV28 to TRBJ2-3, with D perhaps assigned TRBD1 or TRBD2 (5 bases each). CDR3 length equals 11 residues. Germline values: CDR1 MDHEN, CDR2 SYDVKM. Here the CDR3 DNA reads TGTGCCAGCAGTTTGCCGGGACCGATGAATTTT. It translates to CASSLPGPMNF. The whole variable domain, remainder taken from reference TRBV28 and TRBJ2-3, is DVKVTQSSRYLVKRTGEKVFLECVQDMDHENMFWYRQDPGLGLRLIYFSYDVKMKEKGDIPEGYSVSREKKERFSLILESASTNQTSMYLCASSLPGPMNFGPGTRLTVL.

A word on this clone: A read error may produce the germline difference seen at one junction end. The chain joins TRBV7-7 to TRBJ2-3; D remains ambiguous. Germline V lookup: CDR1 SSHAT, CDR2 FNYEAQ (reference sequence). This CDR3 has 13 amino acids. The CDR3 reads CASSLNFADTQYF. Here the CDR3 DNA reads TGTGCTAGCAGCTTAAACTTCGCAGATACGCAGTATTTT.

The chain is built from TRBV27 and TRBJ2-6; tentatively, D is TRBD1 (6 bases). CDR1 and CDR2 (germline): MNHEY, SMNVEV (reference sequence). V was cut by 3 bases and J by 1 base, with 10 bases left in between. This CDR3 has 16 residues. CDR3 region: CASSLTGPSGANVLTF. The CDR3 bases are TGTGCCAGCAGTTTGACAGGTCCGTCTGGGGCCAACGTCCTGACTTTC.

Only one count was recorded for this clone. The chain joins TRBV6-6 to TRBJ1-2; 7 bases match TRBD1. After removal of 8 bases from V and 8 bases from J, the junction contained 8 bases not matched to a gene. The CDR3 contains 12 residues. Germline assignment: CDR1 MNHNY and CDR2 SVGAGI (reference sequence). The CDR3: CASVTGLGGYTF. CDR3 sequence (DNA): TGTGCCAGCGTGACAGGGCTTGGAGGCTACACCTTC.

The V and J genes are TRBV28 and TRBJ2-5; TRBD1 aligns across 9 bases. The junction had 7 bases not matched to a gene; V was cut back by 2 bases and J by 6 bases. The germline gives CDR1 MDHEN, CDR2 SYDVKM. This CDR3 is 15 amino acids long. The CDR3 coding sequence is TGTGCCAGCAGTTTACGGGACAGGGCAAGAAAGACCCAGTACTTC. Residues: CASSLRDRARKTQYF.